A single sample gave rise to the 15 T cell receptor beta chains below, sequenced in a study of CD8 T cells in Susac syndrome. With random hexamers, reverse transcription was performed on 0.5 to 1 ug of RNA. TCRdb itself ran the immunoSEQ multiplex PCR reads through MiXCR, one entry per CDR3 protein. The sample lists 80,000 or so distinct CDR3 sequences; about 93% were seen once. The sequencing input was CD8+ T cells from PBMCs. These receptors were taken from a human donor in good health.

The chain has TRBV9 and TRBJ2-2; 7 bases are shared with TRBD2. Germline V CDR1 and CDR2: SGDLS, YYNGEE. The CDR3 loop spans 10 amino acids. V lost 8 bases and J lost 10; bases outside the gene matches: 2. This CDR3 is CASAGEELFF. The CDR3 DNA follows: TGTGCCAGTGCGGGAGAGGAGCTGTTTTTT.

The chain is built from TRBV4-1 and TRBJ2-2, with TRBD1 matching 9 bases. V trimming: 4 bases; J trimming: 5 bases; junction bases outside the gene matches: 5. This CDR3 region has 15 residues. Germline CDR1 is MGHRA and CDR2 is YSYEKL. In nucleotides, the CDR3 is TGCGCCAGCAGCCTGTGGACAGGGGTAACCGGGGAGCTGTTTTTT. Translated, it gives CASSLWTGVTGELFF.

In its sample, this clonotype was seen once. The chain links TRBV27 to TRBJ1-2, with unresolved D. V lost 5 bases, J lost 6 bases, and 19 bases lay in between. This CDR3 is 15 amino acids long. Germline CDR1 reads MNHEY; CDR2 reads SMNVEV (reference sequence). CDR3 DNA sequence: TGTGCCAGCAGTGGGGTCGAGGGCCGGGCGGATGGCTACACCTTC. It codes for CASSGVEGRADGYTF.

CDR3 sequence: CASSEGRVRGNSPLHF. CDR3 bases: TGTGCCAGCAGTGAAGGCAGGGTCAGGGGTAATTCACCCCTCCACTTT. This chain links TRBV6-1 with TRBJ1-6, with D maybe TRBD1 (6 bases). V was shortened by 1 base and J by 6 bases, with 13 bases between the two germline ends. The CDR3 length is 16 residues. CDR1 and CDR2 (germline): MNHNS, SASEGT.

This chain links TRBV20-1 with TRBJ1-2; D call uncertain. Trimming took off 6 bases at V and 8 bases at J, with 4 bases between the two ends. Germline lookup yields CDR1 DFQATT and CDR2 SNEGSKA (reference sequence). CDR3 length: 8 residues. CDR3 DNA sequence: TGCAGTGCATACGGCTACACCTTC. Protein product: CSAYGYTF.

J is TRBJ2-6 and V is TRBV5-1, with 10 bases lining up with TRBD2. With V trimmed by 4 bases and J by 0 bases, 10 bases remained unmatched. Germline CDR1 SGHRS, CDR2 YFSETQ. The CDR3 loop spans 19 amino acids. CDR3 nucleotide sequence: TGCGCCAGCAGCGCGCTAGCGGGAGCTGTCCTCTCTGGGGCCAACGTCCTGACTTTC. Its translation is CASSALAGAVLSGANVLTF.

This clonotype showed up just once. The chain recombines TRBV13 with TRBJ2-5; D assignment may be TRBD1 or TRBD2 (6 bases each). Germline V lookup: CDR1 PRHDT, CDR2 FYEKMQ (reference sequence). Trimming removed 6 bases from V and 5 bases from J, with 13 bases in between. The CDR3 spans 13 residues. The CDR3 region has the DNA TGTGCCAGCAGAGCCCGGGGGCGGGAGACCCAGTACTTC. Translation gives CASRARGRETQYF.

This sequence joins TRBV4-1 and TRBJ2-7; 9 bases fit TRBD1. The J segment lost 2 bases and the V segment lost 3 bases, leaving 5 bases of the junction unmatched. There are 15 residues in the CDR3. Germline CDR1 and CDR2: MGHRA and YSYEKL. The CDR3: CASSHGTGFPYEQYF. For the CDR3, the DNA is TGCGCCAGCAGCCATGGGACAGGGTTTCCCTACGAGCAGTACTTC.

This rearrangement joins TRBV30 to TRBJ2-3, with TRBD1 identical over 10 bases. The CDR3 extends over 15 amino acids. The germline V gene encodes CDR1 GTSNPN and CDR2 SVGIG (reference sequence). J was trimmed by 1 base and V by 2 bases; bases with no gene match: 3. CDR3 DNA sequence: TGTGCCTGGAGTTCCGGACAGGGGGGCACAGATACGCAGTATTTT. Its translation is CAWSSGQGGTDTQYF.

The chain carries TRBV7-2 and TRBJ1-1, with a tentative D call TRBD1 (6 bases). CDR3 size: 16 residues. Germline V lookup: CDR1 SGHTA, CDR2 FQGNSA. Trimming removed 1 base from V and 1 base from J, with 13 bases in between. The CDR3 spells CASSLGRGAQNTEAFF. The CDR3 coding sequence is TGTGCCAGCAGCTTAGGCCGGGGGGCGCAGAACACTGAAGCTTTCTTT.

V gene TRBV6-2 or TRBV6-3 combines with J gene TRBJ1-1; D is undetermined. Germline V lookup: CDR1 MNHEY, CDR2 SVGEGT. V lost 0 bases, J lost 2 bases, and 10 bases lay in between. The CDR3 totals 15 residues. The CDR3 DNA is TGTGCCAGCAGTTACTCGTTACAGTCCAACACTGAAGCTTTCTTT. Translating it yields CASSYSLQSNTEAFF.

The chain is built from TRBV27 and TRBJ1-2, with a tentative D call TRBD1 (5 bases). V lost 5 bases and J lost 6, with 19 bases in between. The CDR3 is 15 residues long. The germline gives CDR1 MNHEY, CDR2 SMNVEV (reference sequence). The CDR3 sequence is CASSDRDHYSDGYTF. As DNA, the CDR3 is TGTGCCAGCAGTGACCGGGACCATTACTCGGATGGCTACACCTTC.

This clonotype has a single count. This chain uses TRBV28 with TRBJ1-1; D gene uncertain. This CDR3 is 12 amino acids long. CDR1 and CDR2 (germline): MDHEN, SYDVKM. With 7 bases removed from V and 4 bases from J, the gap between germline ends came to 10 bases. The CDR3 nucleotides read TGTGCCAGCAACCTGGATGGCACTGAAGCTTTCTTT. It encodes CASNLDGTEAFF.

CDR3 DNA: TGTGCCAGCAGTTACTCTCGGACAGGGGATCAGCCCCAGCATTTT. This encodes CASSYSRTGDQPQHF. The rearrangement links TRBV6-6 to TRBJ1-5; 9 nucleotides agree with TRBD1. The germline gives CDR1 MNHNY, CDR2 SVGAGI (reference sequence). The J segment lost 5 bases and the V segment lost 0 bases, leaving 2 bases of the junction unmatched. This CDR3 is built from 15 residues.

This clonotype was seen only once. The chain recombines TRBV4-2 with TRBJ2-1, with a weak D call TRBD2 (5 bases). V lost 1 base, J lost 4 bases, and 17 bases lay in between. Germline lookup yields CDR1 LGHNA and CDR2 YNFKEQ. This CDR3 region has 17 residues. CDR3 coding DNA: TGTGCCAGCAGCCAAGGCCTTCGGGATTTGGCGTACAATGAGCAGTTCTTC. It translates to CASSQGLRDLAYNEQFF.